The clone carrying this TCR beta chain was seen only once. This CDR3 is built from 15 residues. The junction had 7 bases not matched to a gene; V was cut back by 5 bases and J by 5 bases. The germline gives CDR1 GTSNPN, CDR2 SVGIG (reference sequence). The data were obtained in a study of blood T cell repertoires in COVID-19. On the study more broadly: The cDNA or gDNA used as material had been derived from T cells, B-cell-depleted T cells, or PBMCs.

As handled by the study authors: Amplification of reference gene primers was used by the study to estimate nucleated cell counts. TCRdb's copy holds only in-frame clones and misses some; the assay was immunoSEQ multiplex PCR. V and J calls and clone size come straight from that table; D and trimming were deduced from the DNA. The table has some 74,000 clones, approximately 79% seen once. The V gene is TRBV30, the J gene TRBJ2-1; 12 bases agree with TRBD2. The sample consisted of peripheral blood. The clonotype comes from a woman between 50 and 59 years old with acute or convalescent COVID-19. In DNA, the CDR3 is TGTGCCTGGGCTAGGACTAGCGGGGTTAACAATGAGCAGTTCTTC. Encoded protein: CAWARTSGVNNEQFF.